This TCR beta chain appears in the sequencing data of a study of identifying expanded T cells in peripheral blood. About this clone itself: Its specificity is not known.

V gave up 0 bases and J gave up 7 bases, with 9 bases separating them. The germline V gene has CDR1 LGHNA and CDR2 YSLEER. This CDR3 contains 13 residues. Overall study findings and caveats: Roughly two-week clone count variance significantly increased as total template count grew. Differentially abundant clones: about 1.2 between replicates, about 16 at approximately 13 days, 18 to 20 at four.

Collection occurred without any documented infections or immune events in donors. Using immunoSEQ multiplex PCR, the repertoire was profiled, and TCRdb retains in-frame clones only, with some absent. The table has tens of thousands of clones, 84% seen once; the top ten hold 15% to 20%. The receptor's source is a person aged 18 to 75 in good health. The sequenced sample was blood. The chain employs TRBV4-3 and TRBJ1-2; D remains unclear. The CDR3 nucleotides are TGCGCCAGCAGCCAAGAAGGCGCCGGTGGCTACACCTTC. Translation gives CASSQEGAGGYTF.